This TCR beta chain was recorded in a study of high-grade serous ovarian cancer treatment subgroups. Method: immunoSEQ multiplex PCR; TCRdb's copy keeps in-frame clones and lacks some. The sample lists about 30,000 clones; about 86% were seen once. The germline gives CDR1 MDHEN, CDR2 SYDVKM. Deletions cut 5 bases from V and 1 base from J, with 13 bases between. CDR3 length: 15 amino acids. The tumor samples were collected prior to definitive surgery or chemotherapy. This sequence joins TRBV28 and TRBJ2-3; a weak D match, TRBD1 (6 bases). The sequenced sample consisted of tumor tissue. The source of this sequence is a human donor with high-grade serous ovarian cancer. The DNA for the CDR3 is TGTGCCAGCAGTGAGACAGGCCTGGGCACAGATACGCAGTATTTT. This codes for CASSETGLGTDTQYF.